The sequence of this T cell receptor (beta chain) was determined in a study of blood T cell repertoires in COVID-19. Study at large: The samples span acute and convalescent COVID-19 from the United States, Italy and Spain.

From germline, CDR1 is SGHDN and CDR2 FVKESK. The CDR3 extends over 16 amino acids. Between the trimmed V and J ends, which lost 5 bases and 5 bases, there was a span of 20 bases. Method: immunoSEQ multiplex PCR; TCRdb's copy keeps in-frame clones and lacks some. The sample has 150,000 to 250,000 clones, about 95% seen once. The specimen sequenced was peripheral blood. The chain combines TRBV14 with TRBJ2-3; the D gene is possibly TRBD1 (7 bases). The TCR originated in a man younger than 45 with COVID-19, enrolled during active disease. CDR3 bases: TGTGCCAGCAGCGGAGATAGGAGGGGGCGAGGAGATACGCAGTATTTT. Amino acids: CASSGDRRGRGDTQYF.